Listed here are 30 T cell receptor beta chains from one sample, sequenced in a study of beta chain features in type 1 diabetes. Study observations and caveats: Shortening of TCRB CDR3s, moderate but significant, appeared in all four CD4+ subsets of Type 1 diabetes patients.

The whole isolated RNA underwent reverse transcription, so sequencing captured expressed TCRB transcripts. Clones were read by immunoSEQ multiplex PCR, and TCRdb kept only the in-frame ones, dropping some. Of under 350,000 clones detected, approximately 25% appear once; the ten largest clones hold roughly 0.011%. For these receptors, no antigen is known. The sequenced material came from naive CD4+ T cells from blood. Every receptor here comes from a woman aged 25 to 45 with type 1 diabetes.

The V gene is TRBV19, the J gene TRBJ2-3, with D maybe TRBD1 (5 bases). The CDR3 contains 13 residues. V lost 8 bases and J lost 2, with 11 bases in between. Germline assignment: CDR1 LNHDA and CDR2 SQIVND (reference sequence). CDR3: CASSKGSTDTQYF. CDR3 nucleotides: TGTGCCAGTTCGAAGGGGTCCACAGATACGCAGTATTTT. The full variable domain, its missing parts supplied by reference TRBV19 and TRBJ2-3, is DGGITQSPKYLFRKEGQNVTLSCEQNLNHDAMYWYRQDPGQGLRLIYYSQIVNDFQKGDIAEGYSVSREKKESFPLTVTSAQKNPTAFYLCASSKGSTDTQYFGPGTRLTVL.

The chain recombines TRBV4-1 with TRBJ2-5; 12 positions agree with TRBD1. V gave up 5 bases and J gave up 5 bases; unmatched junction bases: 9. In germline, CDR1 is MGHRA, CDR2 YSYEKL. There are 16 residues in the CDR3. The CDR3 DNA reads as TGCGCCAGCAGCAGGCCTGGGACAGGGGGCGGTGAGACCCAGTACTTC. Protein: CASSRPGTGGGETQYF.

This CDR3 is CASSVGLQETQYF. DNA for the CDR3: TGTGCCAGCTCCGTGGGCCTCCAAGAGACCCAGTACTTC. The V call is TRBV18, the J call TRBJ2-5; D call uncertain. The CDR3 is made up of 13 amino acids. Germline V gene data show CDR1 as KGHSH and CDR2 as LQKENI. V lost 6 bases to trimming and J lost 1 base, with 9 bases between them.

J is TRBJ1-4 and V is TRBV29-1; D unclear. The CDR3 is 12 residues long. Germline V CDR1 and CDR2: SQVTM, ANQGSEA. The V and J ends lost 5 bases and 5 bases respectively, with 9 bases between them. The CDR3 nucleotides read TGCAGCGTTTACAGCCACAATGAAAAACTGTTTTTT. Its translation is CSVYSHNEKLFF.

The gene calls are TRBV28 and TRBJ1-3, with 8 bases fitting TRBD1. Germline CDR1 is MDHEN and CDR2 is SYDVKM. The CDR3 covers 17 residues. V was pared by 4 bases and J by 3 bases, with 11 bases of the junction left unmatched. CDR3 loop: CASSSSGTGYGGNTIYF. The DNA for the CDR3 is TGTGCCAGCAGTTCCTCCGGGACAGGATATGGTGGAAACACCATATATTTT.

The rearrangement uses TRBV11-2 and TRBJ1-4, with TRBD1 identical over 9 bases. J lost 8 bases, V lost 6 bases, and 4 bases had no gene match. CDR1 and CDR2 from the germline V gene are SGHAT and FQNNGV. The CDR3 is 13 residues long. The CDR3 region is CASRGTGTEKLFF. In DNA, the CDR3 is TGTGCCAGCAGAGGGACAGGGACGGAAAAACTGTTTTTT.

The genes are TRBV5-1 and TRBJ1-4; 7 nucleotides match TRBD1. V dropped 0 bases and J dropped 8; count of bases not matched to a gene: 7. The CDR3 is made up of 15 amino acids. CDR1 SGHRS and CDR2 YFSETQ come from the germline V gene. In DNA, the CDR3 is TGCGCCAGCAGCTTGGATCCCGGGACAGTAGAAAAACTGTTTTTT. Its protein is CASSLDPGTVEKLFF.

There are a few counts of this clone. J is TRBJ1-1 and V is TRBV29-1; D ambiguous. The CDR3 sequence is 13 residues long. Germline CDR1 SQVTM, CDR2 ANQGSEA. Trimming removed 1 base from V and 1 base from J, with 7 bases in between. CDR3 DNA sequence: TGCAGCGTTGAAGGCGAGGGGAACACTGAAGCTTTCTTT. Residues: CSVEGEGNTEAFF.

V is TRBV12-5 and J is TRBJ2-1; 7 bases fit TRBD2. Germline loops: CDR1 LGHNT, CDR2 FRNRAP. This CDR3 is built from 17 residues. V lost 0 bases to trimming and J lost 8 bases; unmatched junction nucleotides: 13. The DNA of the CDR3 is TGTGCTAGTGGTTTGGTAATGGTGGCAGAGGGAGGGCATGAGCAGTTCTTC. This translates into CASGLVMVAEGGHEQFF.

V and J are TRBV6-5 and TRBJ2-7; a weak D match, TRBD1 (6 bases). Trimming stripped 7 bases from V and 2 bases from J, with 12 bases between. The CDR3 has 13 residues. CDR1 is MNHEY, CDR2 SVGAGI, per germline. CDR3 region: CASTNRVTYEQYF. CDR3 DNA: TGTGCCAGCACTAACAGGGTTACCTACGAGCAGTACTTC.

J is TRBJ2-1 and V is TRBV28; 10 bases are a match to TRBD2. This CDR3 spans 15 amino acids. CDR1 MDHEN and CDR2 SYDVKM come from the germline V gene. V shed 6 bases, J shed 5 bases, and the junction held 7 bases outside the gene matches. CDR3 sequence reads: CASRSLAGVHNEQFF. CDR3 in DNA: TGTGCCAGCAGGTCCCTAGCGGGAGTACACAATGAGCAGTTCTTC.

As to this clone: The sample has other DNA sequences that encode this CDR3 too. This rearrangement joins TRBV18 to TRBJ2-7; 7 bases match TRBD1. The CDR3 runs 14 residues. V lost 3 bases and J lost 1; bases outside the gene matches: 3. From germline, CDR1 is KGHSH and CDR2 LQKENI. CDR3 residues: CASSPQGESYEQYF. CDR3 nucleotide sequence: TGTGCCAGCTCACCGCAGGGGGAATCCTACGAGCAGTACTTC.

The J gene is TRBJ2-7, the V gene TRBV7-9, with a weak D call TRBD2 (5 bases). Germline lookup yields CDR1 SEHNR and CDR2 FQNEAQ (reference sequence). Deletions cut 5 bases from V and 2 bases from J, with 16 bases between. The length of the CDR3 is 15 residues. In nucleotides, the CDR3 is TGTGCCAGCAGCCCCTTCCGCGGAGGCCCCTACGAGCAGTACTTC. Amino acid sequence: CASSPFRGGPYEQYF.

This chain connects TRBV18 to TRBJ2-3; D not resolved. From germline, CDR1 is KGHSH and CDR2 LQKENI. V lost 0 bases to trimming and J lost 0 bases, with 10 bases between them. The CDR3 totals 16 residues. The CDR3 DNA follows: TGTGCCAGCTCACCACCTAGCATGGCGAGCACAGATACGCAGTATTTT. Its protein is CASSPPSMASTDTQYF.

The chain carries TRBV29-1 and TRBJ1-2, with 10 bases identical to TRBD1. Germline V CDR1 and CDR2: SQVTM, ANQGSEA. This CDR3 has 14 amino acids. V lost 6 bases, J lost 4 bases, and 8 bases stayed unmatched. The CDR3 region has the DNA TGCAGCGTCGCTGATGGACAGGGGGTCTATGGCTACACCTTC. Translation gives CSVADGQGVYGYTF.

For the CDR3, the DNA is TGTGCCAGCTCCCCTCCGGGAACTATGAACACTGAAGCTTTCTTT. This translates into CASSPPGTMNTEAFF. This chain links TRBV18 with TRBJ1-1; no definite D call. The CDR3 covers 15 residues. Trimming pared 6 bases from V and 0 bases from J, leaving 14 bases between. Per germline, CDR1 KGHSH and CDR2 LQKENI.

The V and J genes are TRBV19 and TRBJ1-5, with 12 bases fitting TRBD1. The V segment lost 1 base and the J segment 7 bases; nucleotides outside the gene matches: 2. Germline loops: CDR1 LNHDA, CDR2 SQIVND (reference sequence). The CDR3 runs 15 residues. The CDR3 sequence is CASSIVGTGGQPQHF. CDR3 nucleotides: TGTGCCAGTAGTATAGTCGGGACAGGGGGCCAGCCCCAGCATTTT.

The chain uses TRBV30 and TRBJ1-2; TRBD1 matches 10 bases. Trimming cost V 5 bases and J 3 bases; bases outside gene matches: 9. This CDR3 spans 15 amino acids. From germline, CDR1 is GTSNPN and CDR2 SVGIG (reference sequence). DNA for the CDR3: TGTGCCTGGGATCCACCGACAGGGGGCTACTATGGCTACACCTTC. It yields the protein CAWDPPTGGYYGYTF.

This clone was seen a handful of times. The genes are TRBV6-6 and TRBJ2-7; 7 bases are a match to TRBD2. With V trimmed by 2 bases and J by 3 bases, 10 bases remained unmatched. The CDR3 has 16 amino acids. Germline V lookup: CDR1 MNHNY, CDR2 SVGAGI (reference sequence). In DNA, the CDR3 is TGTGCCAGCAGTTACGTCCGGACTAGGGAGCTCTACGAGCAGTACTTC. Its translation: CASSYVRTRELYEQYF.

This sequence joins TRBV9 and TRBJ1-1, with unresolved D. The CDR3 covers 14 residues. The V gene lost 0 bases and the J gene lost 10 bases, with 16 bases spanning the gap. Germline V gene sequence: CDR1 SGDLS, CDR2 YYNGEE. For the CDR3, the DNA is TGTGCCAGCAGCGTAGTAGACACAGCTATCCGAGCTTTCTTT. Translation gives CASSVVDTAIRAFF.

The chain couples TRBV9 to TRBJ2-7, with 7 bases fitting TRBD1. The V gene end was trimmed by 0 bases and the J gene end by 10 bases; junction bases not matched to a gene: 10. The V gene's germline CDR1 is SGDLS and CDR2 YYNGEE. CDR3 length: 14 amino acids. This chain's CDR3 is CASSVGRGGTKQYF. CDR3 nucleotides: TGTGCCAGCAGCGTAGGTAGAGGGGGCACGAAACAGTACTTC.

This rearrangement joins TRBV30 to TRBJ1-1; TRBD1 agrees at 7 bases. Germline CDR1 reads GTSNPN; CDR2 reads SVGIG (reference sequence). The CDR3 contains 11 residues. Germline trimming cut 0 bases from V and 10 bases from J; bases unmatched to any gene: 2. The CDR3 DNA is TGTGCCTGGAGTGTCCAGGGGGGAGCTTTCTTT. Its protein product is CAWSVQGGAFF.

V is TRBV11-3 and J is TRBJ2-2; the D is unclear. CDR1 is SGHNT, CDR2 YENEEA, per germline. V dropped 5 bases and J dropped 3 bases, with 10 bases sitting between them. This CDR3 is 14 amino acids long. In nucleotides, the CDR3 is TGTGCCAGCAGCAACAGACACTACACCGGGGAGCTGTTTTTT. It yields the protein CASSNRHYTGELFF.

In this sample, this clone turned up a few times. This chain uses TRBV19 with TRBJ2-1, with 7 bases aligning to TRBD1. Germline values: CDR1 LNHDA, CDR2 SQIVND (reference sequence). Germline trimming cut 1 base from V and 15 bases from J; bases unmatched to any gene: 3. The CDR3 runs to 11 residues. The chain's CDR3 is CASSIVDRAFF. DNA of the CDR3: TGTGCCAGTAGTATAGTCGACAGGGCGTTCTTC.

Points on this clone: Different DNA sequences within this sample yield the same CDR3. This rearrangement joins TRBV7-9 to TRBJ1-2, with D maybe TRBD1 (5 bases). The V end was cut by 1 base, the J end by 2 bases, with 5 bases between. Germline V gene data show CDR1 as SEHNR and CDR2 as FQNEAQ (reference sequence). This CDR3 comprises 13 residues. The CDR3 sequence is CASSLGQNYGYTF. The DNA for the CDR3 is TGTGCCAGCAGCTTAGGACAGAACTATGGCTACACCTTC.

This clone has only a few counts. V usage is TRBV7-3 and J usage is TRBJ1-1; D perhaps matches TRBD1 (5 bases). Germline V lookup: CDR1 SGHTA, CDR2 FQGTGA. This CDR3 spans 16 amino acids. The V end was cut by 5 bases, the J end by 7 bases, with 23 bases between. Written as DNA, the CDR3 is TGTGCCAGCAGCCTCCTTGCACAGGCAAATCCCTATGAAGCTTTCTTT. This sequence encodes CASSLLAQANPYEAFF.

This clone turned up a few times. The chain is built from TRBV30 and TRBJ2-1; 11 positions match TRBD2. Germline CDR1 and CDR2: GTSNPN and SVGIG (reference sequence). CDR3 length equals 15 residues. Trimming removed 4 bases from V and 4 bases from J; junction bases left unmatched: 6. The CDR3 spells CAWTHGTSGYNEQFF. The CDR3 DNA is TGTGCCTGGACCCACGGGACTAGCGGTTACAATGAGCAGTTCTTC.

This clone was recorded a few times. J is TRBJ2-1 and V is TRBV7-9; D is possibly TRBD2 (6 bases). CDR1 and CDR2 from the germline V gene are SEHNR and FQNEAQ (reference sequence). Deletions cut 5 bases from V and 9 bases from J, with 17 bases between. The CDR3 totals 14 residues. The CDR3 protein is CASSPIGSGSEQFF. CDR3 DNA sequence: TGTGCCAGCAGCCCAATAGGGTCCGGGAGTGAGCAGTTCTTC.

The table lists this clone with a few counts. This chain links TRBV5-4 with TRBJ1-1; D might be TRBD1 (5 bases). V lost 5 bases to trimming and J lost 8 bases, with 10 bases between them. CDR1 SGHNT and CDR2 YYREEE come from the germline V gene (reference sequence). This CDR3 has 11 residues. The CDR3 nucleotides read TGTGCCAGCAGGCGGGGACTAGAAGCTTTCTTT. Amino acids: CASRRGLEAFF.

This clone was detected only a few times. V gene TRBV2 combines with J gene TRBJ1-5; D uncertain. V gave up 3 bases and J gave up 4 bases, with 10 bases separating them. Germline CDR1 SNHLY, CDR2 FYNNEI. CDR3 size: 14 residues. Written as DNA, the CDR3 is TGTGCCAGCAGTGAGGTGGAGGAGAATCAGCCCCAGCATTTT. Its protein is CASSEVEENQPQHF.